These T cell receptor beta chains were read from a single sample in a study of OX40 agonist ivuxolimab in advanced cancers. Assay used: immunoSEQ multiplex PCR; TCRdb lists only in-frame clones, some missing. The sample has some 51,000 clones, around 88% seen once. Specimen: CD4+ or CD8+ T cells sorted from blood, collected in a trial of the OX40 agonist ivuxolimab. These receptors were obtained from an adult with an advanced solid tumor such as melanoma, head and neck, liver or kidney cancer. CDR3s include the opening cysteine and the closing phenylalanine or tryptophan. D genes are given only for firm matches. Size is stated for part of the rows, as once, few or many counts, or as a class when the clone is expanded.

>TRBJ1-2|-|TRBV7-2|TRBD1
CASSRDSFYGYTF
TGTGCCAGCAGCAGGGACAGCTTCTATGGCTACACCTTC
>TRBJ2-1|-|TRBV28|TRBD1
CASRARGPLNEQFF
TGTGCCAGCAGGGCCAGGGGGCCTCTCAATGAGCAGTTCTTC
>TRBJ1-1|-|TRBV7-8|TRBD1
CASSAEGQGMNTEAFF
TGTGCCAGCAGCGCAGAGGGACAGGGAATGAACACTGAAGCTTTCTTT
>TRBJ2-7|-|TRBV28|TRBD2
CASSYQLAGTYEQYF
TGTGCCAGCAGCTATCAGCTAGCGGGAACCTACGAGCAGTACTTC
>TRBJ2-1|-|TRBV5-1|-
CASSLRNEQFF
TGCGCCAGCAGCTTGAGAAATGAGCAGTTCTTC
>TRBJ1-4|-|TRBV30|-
CAWGVATNEKLFF
TGTGCCTGGGGCGTTGCAACTAATGAAAAACTGTTTTTT
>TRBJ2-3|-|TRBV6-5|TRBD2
CASGRSGGTQYF
TGTGCCAGCGGCCGGTCGGGAGGTACGCAGTATTTT
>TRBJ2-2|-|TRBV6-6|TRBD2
CASMSGGTGELFF
TGTGCCAGCATGAGCGGGGGCACCGGGGAGCTGTTTTTT
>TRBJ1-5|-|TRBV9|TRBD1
CASRPDRGYQPQHF
TGTGCCAGCAGACCTGACAGGGGCTATCAGCCCCAGCATTTT
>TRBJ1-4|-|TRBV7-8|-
CASSMNREKLFF
TGTGCCAGCAGCATGAACAGAGAAAAACTGTTTTTT
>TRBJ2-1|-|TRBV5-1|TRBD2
CASSLNLAGSSYNEQFF
TGCGCCAGCAGCTTGAACTTAGCGGGGAGCTCCTACAATGAGCAGTTCTTC
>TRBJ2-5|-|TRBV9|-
CASSATRIPQETQYF
TGTGCCAGCAGCGCCACTCGTATCCCCCAAGAGACCCAGTACTTC
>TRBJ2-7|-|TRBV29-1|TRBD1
CSATPGQRIYEQYF
TGCAGCGCAACCCCGGGACAGCGGATCTACGAGCAGTACTTC
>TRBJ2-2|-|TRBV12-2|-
CASRLAASGLNTGELFF
TGTGCAAGTCGCTTAGCTGCTAGCGGGTTGAACACCGGGGAGCTGTTTTTT
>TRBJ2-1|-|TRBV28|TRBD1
CASSSSGTGVNEQFF
TGTGCCAGCAGTTCTTCCGGGACAGGGGTTAATGAGCAGTTCTTC
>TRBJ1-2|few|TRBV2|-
CASNGRTTSGYTF
TGTGCCAGCAACGGCAGAACCACTTCTGGCTACACCTTC
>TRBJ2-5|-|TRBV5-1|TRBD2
CASSLGLAGGGVETQYF
TGCGCCAGCAGCTTGGGTCTAGCGGGAGGCGGGGTGGAGACCCAGTACTTC
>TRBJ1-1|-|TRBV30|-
CAWNRGYTTEAFF
TGTGCCTGGAATCGGGGGTACACCACTGAAGCTTTCTTT
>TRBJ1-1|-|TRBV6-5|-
CASSYEENTEAFF
TGTGCCAGCAGTTACGAGGAAAACACTGAAGCTTTCTTT
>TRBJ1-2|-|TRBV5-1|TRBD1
CATRPGTETNYGYTF
TGCGCCACCCGACCCGGGACAGAGACTAACTATGGCTACACCTTC
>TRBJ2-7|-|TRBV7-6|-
CASSPGGVRGSYEQYF
TGTGCCAGCAGCCCCGGGGGTGTCAGGGGCTCCTACGAGCAGTACTTC
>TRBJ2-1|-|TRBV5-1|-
CASSFGESSYNEQFF
TGCGCCAGCAGCTTCGGCGAGAGCTCCTACAATGAGCAGTTCTTC
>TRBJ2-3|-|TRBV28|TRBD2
CASSSSGKGNTQYF
TGTGCCAGCAGTTCTAGCGGAAAGGGGAATACGCAGTATTTT
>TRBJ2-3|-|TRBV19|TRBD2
CASSIGTSAFTDTQYF
TGTGCCAGTAGTATTGGGACTAGCGCCTTCACAGATACGCAGTATTTT
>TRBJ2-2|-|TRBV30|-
CAWRGQGRGGELFF
TGTGCCTGGAGAGGCCAGGGGAGAGGCGGGGAGCTGTTTTTT
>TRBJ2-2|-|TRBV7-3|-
CASSPTSIGTGELFF
TGTGCCAGCAGCCCTACTAGTATCGGGACCGGGGAGCTGTTTTTT
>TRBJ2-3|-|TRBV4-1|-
CASSQDRQLDTQYF
TGCGCTAGCAGCCAAGATCGGCAGTTGGATACGCAGTATTTT
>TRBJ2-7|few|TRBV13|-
CASSLYYEQYF
TGTGCCAGCAGCTTGTACTACGAGCAGTACTTC
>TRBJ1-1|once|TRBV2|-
CASRDTGEAEAFF
TGTGCCAGCAGGGACACCGGGGAGGCTGAAGCTTTCTTT